Included here is one TCR beta chain sequence, with context. This CDR3 region has 14 residues. Germline CDR1 and CDR2: SGHNT and YYREEE (reference sequence). V shed 4 bases and J shed 0 bases, with 11 bases lying between them. This record comes from a study of identical twins. After template switching added a universal primer site, the resulting cDNA carried unique molecular identifiers. TCRdb itself ran the 5' RACE reads through MiXCR, one entry per CDR3 protein. The table lists approximately 230,000 distinct CDR3 sequences, under 8.5% of them singletons, with just over 14% in the top ten. Separately, the same data were catalogued under a study of T cells expressing NK-cell markers. As reported in that work: Among four donors, these clonotypes also ranked first in the CD3+CD56-NKG2C+ fraction.

V usage is TRBV5-4 and J usage is TRBJ2-7; D unclear. Sequenced material: CD8+ T cells sorted from blood. The source is a woman under 30 in good health. CDR3 in amino acids: CASSGPRSSYEQYF. The CDR3 bases are TGTGCCAGCAGCGGCCCAAGGAGCTCCTACGAGCAGTACTTC.